The 9 T cell receptor beta chains listed next were all sequenced from one sample in a study of cytomegalovirus exposure and HLA in healthy donors. This PCR relied on a set of 60 Vbeta primers and 13 Jbeta primers. Some clones are missing from TCRdb's copy, which holds only in-frame ones; the method was immunoSEQ multiplex PCR. The data contain some 160,000 clones, over 70% of them singletons. Sequenced: PBMCs. The source of these receptors is a woman between 18 and 29 years old in good health and CMV-seronegative.

The chain has TRBV11-2 and TRBJ2-6; D is unresolved. The germline CDR1 and CDR2 sequences are SGHAT and FQNNGV. V lost 5 bases to trimming and J lost 1 base, with 18 bases between them. The CDR3 runs 18 residues. The CDR3 loop reads CASSRRRDTRSGANVLTF. CDR3 sequence (DNA): TGTGCCAGCAGCAGAAGGCGTGACACCAGATCTGGGGCCAACGTCCTGACTTTC. The full variable domain, rest sourced from reference TRBV11-2 and TRBJ2-6, is EAGVAQSPRYKIIEKRQSVAFWCNPISGHATLYWYQQILGQGPKLLIQFQNNGVVDDSQLPKDRFSAERLKGVDSTLKIQPAKLEDSAVYLCASSRRRDTRSGANVLTFGAGSRLTVL.

The chain has TRBV19 and TRBJ1-5, with TRBD1 as a possible D gene (6 bases). The CDR3 runs 15 residues. Germline lookup yields CDR1 LNHDA and CDR2 SQIVND (reference sequence). V was shortened by 3 bases and J by 3 bases, with 12 bases between the two germline ends. The chain's CDR3 is CASSIVQGYNQPQHF. The CDR3 region has the DNA TGTGCCAGTAGTATTGTTCAGGGGTACAATCAGCCCCAGCATTTT.

The rearrangement links TRBV5-1 to TRBJ2-2, with TRBD2 identical over 8 bases. CDR1 and CDR2 from the germline V gene are SGHRS and YFSETQ. Unmatched junction bases numbered 7, after V lost 0 bases and J lost 6 bases. The CDR3 is 16 residues long. CDR3 nucleotides: TGCGCCAGCAGCTTGGCTGGACTAGCTCACTCCGGGGAGCTGTTTTTT. Its translation is CASSLAGLAHSGELFF.

This clone was counted once. CDR3 DNA sequence: TGTGCCAGTAGTAACACAGGATTCGAAGACTATGGCTACACCTTC. Protein product: CASSNTGFEDYGYTF. The V call is TRBV19, the J call TRBJ1-2, with D tentatively TRBD1 (5 bases). CDR1 LNHDA and CDR2 SQIVND come from the germline V gene (reference sequence). The CDR3 extends over 15 amino acids. Trimming took 4 bases from V and 3 from J, leaving 15 bases between them. Using reference TRBV19 and TRBJ1-2 for the parts outside the CDR3, the full variable domain is DGGITQSPKYLFRKEGQNVTLSCEQNLNHDAMYWYRQDPGQGLRLIYYSQIVNDFQKGDIAEGYSVSREKKESFPLTVTSAQKNPTAFYLCASSNTGFEDYGYTFGSGTRLTVV.

This chain links TRBV5-6 with TRBJ2-5; 9 bases fit TRBD2. Germline V gene sequence: CDR1 SGHDT, CDR2 YYEEEE. V lost 2 bases, J lost 1 base, and 3 bases stayed unmatched. The CDR3 totals 15 residues. CDR3 DNA sequence: TGTGCCAGCAGCTTAGCGGGGGGCTCCCAAGAGACCCAGTACTTC. Translation gives CASSLAGGSQETQYF. Using reference TRBV5-6 and TRBJ2-5 for the parts outside the CDR3, the full variable domain is DAGVTQSPTHLIKTRGQQVTLRCSPKSGHDTVSWYQQALGQGPQFIFQYYEEEERQRGNFPDRFSGHQFPNYSSELNVNALLLGDSALYLCASSLAGGSQETQYFGPGTRLLVL.

This clone has just one count. The chain is built from TRBV5-1 and TRBJ1-6, with TRBD1 as a possible D gene (6 bases). The germline CDR1 and CDR2 sequences are SGHRS and YFSETQ. Trimming removed 8 bases from V and 6 bases from J, with 12 bases in between. The CDR3 extends over 13 amino acids. The CDR3 nucleotides read TGCGCCAGTAGGACAGCTCTTAATTCACCCCTCCACTTT. It codes for CASRTALNSPLHF. The whole variable domain, filled in from reference TRBV5-1 and TRBJ1-6, reads KAGVTQTPRYLIKTRGQQVTLSCSPISGHRSVSWYQQTPGQGLQFLFEYFSETQRNKGNFPGRFSGRQFSNSRSEMNVSTLELGDSALYLCASRTALNSPLHFGNGTRLTVT.

A single count supports this clone. The chain recombines TRBV2 with TRBJ1-2; perhaps TRBD1 as D (6 bases). The ends were cut back, 5 bases at V and 2 bases at J, with 15 bases in the middle. CDR1 and CDR2 (germline): SNHLY, FYNNEI. CDR3 length: 15 residues. The CDR3 coding sequence is TGTGCCAGCAGTAAAGGGGGAGGGTTGAACTATGGCTACACCTTC. It translates to CASSKGGGLNYGYTF.

The gene calls are TRBV28 and TRBJ2-7; 7 nucleotides line up with TRBD2. CDR3 length: 15 amino acids. The germline V gene has CDR1 MDHEN and CDR2 SYDVKM. Unmatched junction bases numbered 11, after V lost 3 bases and J lost 6 bases. The chain's CDR3 is CASSFGGGVYAEQYF. In DNA form, the CDR3 reads TGTGCCAGCAGTTTCGGTGGGGGGGTTTATGCCGAGCAGTACTTC.

J is TRBJ1-2 and V is TRBV19; TRBD1 is a possible D gene (6 bases). V lost 5 bases to trimming and J lost 8 bases, with 9 bases between them. Looked up from germline, CDR1 is LNHDA and CDR2 is SQIVND (reference sequence). The CDR3 covers 11 residues. The CDR3 here is CASSSGDGYTF. For the CDR3, the DNA is TGTGCCAGTAGTTCAGGGGACGGCTACACCTTC. The whole variable domain, remainder taken from reference TRBV19 and TRBJ1-2, is DGGITQSPKYLFRKEGQNVTLSCEQNLNHDAMYWYRQDPGQGLRLIYYSQIVNDFQKGDIAEGYSVSREKKESFPLTVTSAQKNPTAFYLCASSSGDGYTFGSGTRLTVV.